This entry lists 2 T cell receptor beta chains sequenced from one sample in a study of cytomegalovirus exposure and HLA in healthy donors. Generated by immunoSEQ multiplex PCR, the TCRdb table keeps only in-frame clones and is missing some. This sample has 200,000 or so clones, with around four fifths found just once. The specimen sequenced was PBMCs. The receptors stem from a man younger than 35 in good health and CMV-seropositive.

The rearrangement links TRBV6-6 to TRBJ2-7, with D perhaps matching TRBD1 (5 bases). Germline CDR1 reads MNHNY; CDR2 reads SVGAGI (reference sequence). The CDR3 is 14 amino acids. V was shortened by 8 bases and J by 2 bases, with 16 bases between the two germline ends. CDR3 nucleotides: TGTGCCAGCGAGAACAGGAAAGGGACCTACGAGCAGTACTTC. Protein: CASENRKGTYEQYF.

The chain links TRBV18 to TRBJ1-1, with TRBD1 identical over 9 bases. The germline gives CDR1 KGHSH, CDR2 LQKENI. The CDR3 runs to 15 residues. V was pared by 5 bases and J by 4 bases, with 8 bases of the junction left unmatched. The CDR3 region is CASSAQGAQGTEAFF. The CDR3 DNA follows: TGTGCCAGCTCAGCACAGGGGGCGCAGGGCACTGAAGCTTTCTTT.